These T cell receptor beta chains were read from a single sample in a study of blood T cell repertoires in COVID-19. Here immunoSEQ multiplex PCR was the method, and the copy in TCRdb shows in-frame clones only, minus some. Of about 170,000 clones listed, around 74% are singletons. Sequencing was done on a sample of peripheral blood. Receptors originate from an elderly woman with acute or convalescent COVID-19. CDR3s include the opening cysteine and the closing phenylalanine or tryptophan. The D gene is left open where the match is weak. Clone size is given for some rows only: seen once, a few or many times, or a class if the clone is expanded.

d_gene | j_gene | v_gene | abundance | CDR3aa | CDR3nt
TRBD1 | TRBJ2-7 | TRBV29-1 | NA | CSVEEGRTGGYEQYF | TGCAGCGTTGAAGAAGGCAGGACAGGGGGCTACGAGCAGTACTTC
TRBD2 | TRBJ2-3 | TRBV4-3 | NA | CASSQEASGRGNTDTQYF | TGCGCCAGCAGCCAAGAGGCTAGCGGGAGGGGAAACACAGATACGCAGTATTTT
TRBD1 | TRBJ1-6 | TRBV28 | NA | CASRTGTGLYSPLHF | TGTGCCAGCAGAACGGGGACAGGGCTTTACTCACCCCTCCACTTT
TRBD1 | TRBJ1-3 | TRBV10-3 | few | CAIGQGQLSNTGNTIYF | TGTGCCATCGGACAGGGACAGTTGAGTAACACTGGAAACACCATATATTTT
TRBD2 | TRBJ2-3 | TRBV28 | NA | CASSFRHASGRATDTQYF | TGTGCCAGCAGCTTCCGCCATGCTAGCGGGAGGGCGACAGATACGCAGTATTTT
TRBD2 | TRBJ2-2 | TRBV7-7 | NA | CASGGSSGSGTGELFF | TGTGCCAGCGGGGGTTCTAGCGGGAGTGGTACCGGGGAGCTGTTTTTT
NA | TRBJ2-1 | TRBV27 | NA | CASSRAPSAAYNEQFF | TGTGCCAGCAGCAGGGCCCCCTCCGCTGCCTACAATGAGCAGTTCTTC
NA | TRBJ2-7 | TRBV28 | NA | CASSLSLTNRYEQYF | TGTGCCAGCAGTTTATCCCTCACAAATCGCTACGAGCAGTACTTC
NA | TRBJ1-2 | TRBV19 | once | CASSRQVSSYGYTF | TGTGCCAGTAGTAGACAGGTTTCAAGCTATGGCTACACCTTC
TRBD1 | TRBJ1-2 | TRBV19 | few | CASSMETGMNYGYTF | TGTGCCAGTAGTATGGAGACAGGGATGAACTATGGCTACACCTTC
TRBD1 | TRBJ1-1 | TRBV6-1 | NA | CASSLTGGMNTEAFF | TGTGCCAGCAGCTTAACAGGGGGGATGAACACTGAAGCTTTCTTT
TRBD2 | TRBJ2-3 | TRBV2 | few | CASGGVYTDTQYF | TGTGCCAGCGGGGGGGTCTACACAGATACGCAGTATTTT
NA | TRBJ1-1 | TRBV6-5 | NA | CASSLGGDTEAFF | TGTGCCAGCAGTTTGGGAGGGGACACTGAAGCTTTCTTT
TRBD1 | TRBJ1-5 | TRBV24-1 | NA | CATGDREADQPQHF | TGTGCCACCGGGGACAGGGAAGCAGATCAGCCCCAGCATTTT
NA | TRBJ2-3 | TRBV14 | few | CASSHPGLLDTQYF | TGTGCCAGCAGCCATCCTGGACTCTTGGATACGCAGTATTTT
TRBD1 | TRBJ2-7 | TRBV4-3 | NA | CASSQDRVTGGYEQYF | TGCGCCAGCAGCCAAGATCGGGTGACAGGGGGGTACGAGCAGTACTTC
NA | TRBJ2-5 | TRBV19 | once | CASSAAGQETQYF | TGTGCCAGTAGTGCGGCGGGGCAGGAGACCCAGTACTTC
TRBD2 | TRBJ2-1 | TRBV6-1 | NA | CASSELIAGGYNEQFF | TGTGCCAGCAGTGAACTAATAGCGGGAGGTTACAATGAGCAGTTCTTC
NA | TRBJ1-1 | TRBV27 | NA | CASSLGLRMNTEAFF | TGTGCCAGCAGTTTAGGTCTCAGGATGAACACTGAAGCTTTCTTT
TRBD1 | TRBJ1-1 | TRBV6-5 | NA | CASSYVQGPEAFF | TGTGCCAGCAGTTACGTACAGGGGCCTGAAGCTTTCTTT
NA | TRBJ2-2 | TRBV28 | NA | CASSEKQDLGELFF | TGTGCCAGCAGTGAAAAACAGGACCTCGGAGAGCTGTTTTTT
NA | TRBJ1-5 | TRBV19 | few | CASSAGGNQPQHF | TGTGCCAGTTCCGCAGGGGGCAATCAGCCCCAGCATTTT
TRBD1 | TRBJ1-2 | TRBV24-1 | NA | CATSDSGQGIFYGYTF | TGTGCCACCAGTGACTCCGGACAGGGGATTTTCTATGGCTACACCTTC
NA | TRBJ1-1 | TRBV19 | NA | CASDTGLNTEAFF | TGTGCCAGTGATACAGGGTTGAACACTGAAGCTTTCTTT
NA | TRBJ2-5 | TRBV6-2/TRBV6-3 | NA | CASSYGSGPQETQYF | TGTGCCAGCAGTTACGGGTCAGGGCCACAAGAGACCCAGTACTTC
TRBD1 | TRBJ1-1 | TRBV7-2 | few | CASSAGQHTEAFF | TGTGCCAGCAGCGCGGGACAGCACACTGAAGCTTTCTTT
NA | TRBJ2-3 | TRBV25-1 | NA | CASAQRIEGDTQYF | TGTGCCAGCGCCCAGCGGATCGAAGGGGATACGCAGTATTTT
NA | TRBJ1-3 | TRBV9 | NA | CASTPDTLSGNTIYF | TGTGCCAGCACCCCCGACACCCTCTCTGGAAACACCATATATTTT
NA | TRBJ2-1 | TRBV28 | NA | CASTRGAGPQFF | TGTGCCAGCACCCGGGGTGCGGGACCCCAGTTCTTC
TRBD2 | TRBJ2-1 | TRBV6-6 | NA | CASSNLAGGLEQFF | TGTGCCAGCAGTAACCTAGCGGGAGGTCTTGAGCAGTTCTTC
TRBD1 | TRBJ1-2 | TRBV18 | NA | CASSPTGQGYGYTF | TGTGCCAGCTCACCAACGGGACAGGGTTATGGCTACACCTTC
NA | TRBJ1-1 | TRBV28 | NA | CASSQVGGRDLNTEAFF | TGTGCCAGCAGTCAAGTTGGGGGGAGGGACCTGAACACTGAAGCTTTCTTT
TRBD2 | TRBJ2-1 | TRBV7-8 | once | CASSRGTSGAHNEQFF | TGTGCCAGCAGCCGAGGGACTAGCGGGGCTCACAATGAGCAGTTCTTC
TRBD1 | TRBJ1-6 | TRBV28 | NA | CASSPPYLGQNSPLHF | TGTGCCAGCAGCCCCCCCTACCTGGGACAGAATTCACCCCTCCACTTT
TRBD2 | TRBJ2-7 | TRBV29-1 | NA | CSVDRLAGGGEQYF | TGCAGCGTTGATAGGTTAGCGGGAGGGGGGGAGCAGTACTTC
NA | TRBJ1-5 | TRBV24-1 | NA | CATSDPDRPQHF | TGTGCCACCAGTGACCCTGATAGGCCCCAGCATTTT
TRBD2 | TRBJ2-1 | TRBV27 | NA | CASSLTPSGRNNEQFF | TGTGCCAGCAGTTTAACCCCTAGCGGGAGAAACAATGAGCAGTTCTTC
TRBD2 | TRBJ2-3 | TRBV30 | NA | CAWSVLAGVADTQYF | TGTGCCTGGAGTGTACTAGCGGGAGTGGCAGATACGCAGTATTTT
NA | TRBJ1-2 | TRBV28 | once | CASSLWAREGGYTF | TGTGCCAGCAGTTTATGGGCCAGGGAAGGTGGCTACACCTTC
TRBD1 | TRBJ2-2 | TRBV24-1 | once | CATSDYRGAGELFF | TGTGCCACCAGTGATTACAGGGGAGCCGGGGAGCTGTTTTTT
NA | TRBJ1-4 | TRBV6-6 | NA | CASSYSGGANEKLFF | TGTGCCAGCAGTTACTCGGGGGGGGCTAATGAAAAACTGTTTTTT
TRBD2 | TRBJ2-1 | TRBV19 | once | CASSSIGLAGISYNEQFF | TGTGCCAGTAGTTCGATCGGACTAGCGGGTATATCCTACAATGAGCAGTTCTTC
NA | TRBJ1-4 | TRBV4-2 | NA | CASSQDPLLNEKLFF | TGTGCCAGCAGCCAAGATCCCTTACTGAATGAAAAACTGTTTTTT
NA | TRBJ2-2 | TRBV5-1 | NA | CASRTLNTGELFF | TGCGCCAGTCGGACTTTGAACACCGGGGAGCTGTTTTTT
NA | TRBJ1-2 | TRBV30 | NA | CAWSSYNYGYTF | TGTGCCTGGAGTTCCTATAACTATGGCTACACCTTC